The 26 T cell receptor beta chains below were found in one sample sequenced in a study of tumor and adjacent non-tumor tissue in lung cancer. Three rounds of nested PCR, following a modified ARM-PCR protocol, produced the TCRbeta library. TCRdb ran MiXCR on the multiplex PCR reads and lists one entry per CDR3 protein. The table lists over 100,000 distinct CDR3 sequences, under 65% of them singletons. No cell sorting was done before RNA was extracted from the tissue. More than 3 cm separated this lung sample from the edge of the tumor. The sequencing input was distant non-tumor lung tissue. The receptors derive from a man aged 55 to 70 with non-small cell lung cancer.

About this clonotype: The junction does not match germline at one end; this may be a read error. The V call is TRBV6-6, the J call TRBJ1-6, with a tentative D call TRBD1 (6 bases). The CDR3 runs to 16 residues. Germline CDR1 is MNHNY and CDR2 is SVGAGI (reference sequence). The chain's CDR3 is CASSYGGGARNSPLYF. CDR3 nucleotides: TGTGCCAGCAGTTACGGGGGGGGGGCCCGTAATTCACCCCTCTACTTT.

Regarding this clonotype: The junction differs from germline at one of its ends, possibly a read error. The V call is TRBV6-1, the J call TRBJ1-6; no clear D. CDR1 and CDR2 (germline): MNHNS, SASEGT. The CDR3 totals 12 residues. The CDR3 DNA reads as TGTGCCAGCTCAATATGGGATGGACCCCTCCACTTC. This translates into CASSIWDGPLHF.

A remark on this clonotype: One end of the junction varies from germline; a read error may be responsible. CDR3 DNA: TGTGCCAGCAGGGAGTGGGACTCGTCCTACGAGCGGTACTTC. This translates into CASREWDSSYERYF. The genes are TRBV28 and TRBJ2-7; D might be TRBD2 (6 bases). Germline V gene sequence: CDR1 MDHEN, CDR2 SYDVKM. CDR3 length equals 14 residues.

This clonotype was seen only a few times. The rearrangement uses TRBV29-1 and TRBJ2-3; D may match TRBD1 or TRBD2 (6 bases each). V dropped 4 bases and J dropped 6 bases, with 17 bases sitting between them. Germline-derived CDR1 and CDR2 are SQVTM and ANQGSEA. There are 14 residues in the CDR3. The CDR3 region is CSVGGGRITDTQYF. DNA for the CDR3: TGCAGCGTTGGAGGGGGGCGTATAACTGATACGCAGTATTTT.

The chain employs TRBV11-2 and TRBJ2-6; D gene uncertain. The V and J ends lost 1 base and 0 bases respectively, with 7 bases between them. CDR1 and CDR2 (germline): SGHAT, FQNNGV. This CDR3 region has 16 residues. CDR3 amino acids: CASSLGWGSGANVLTF. The CDR3 region has the DNA TGTGCCAGCAGCTTAGGTTGGGGCTCTGGGGCCAACGTCCTGACTTTC.

Comments on this clonotype: This may be a read error: a much more frequent sequence differs by one nucleotide. The J gene is TRBJ2-3, the V gene TRBV12-5; D gene unclear. Germline assignment: CDR1 LGHNT and CDR2 FRNRAP. The CDR3 is 13 residues long. The CDR3 protein is CASGYGPSDKQYF. The CDR3 nucleotides read TGTGCTAGTGGTTACGGCCCGTCAGATAAGCAGTATTTT. The full variable domain, with the rest looked up from reference TRBV12-5 and TRBJ2-3, is DARVTQTPRHKVTEMGQEVTMRCQPILGHNTVFWYRQTMMQGLELLAYFRNRAPLDDSGMPKDRFSAEMPDATLATLKIQPSEPRDSAVYFCASGYGPSDKQYFGPGTRLTVL.

This clonotype was seen ten or more times. V usage is TRBV5-6 and J usage is TRBJ1-6, with 7 bases lining up with TRBD1. The V gene's germline CDR1 is SGHDT and CDR2 YYEEEE. The CDR3 covers 14 residues. V lost 0 bases and J lost 10; bases outside the gene matches: 4. CDR3 in DNA: TGTGCCAGCAGCTTGGAATCAGGGGGATCACCCCTCCACTTT. Its translation is CASSLESGGSPLHF.

Comment on this clonotype: Relative to the germline gene, one junction end is altered; a read error may explain this. The gene calls are TRBV29-1 and TRBJ2-7; D might be TRBD2 (6 bases). The CDR3 totals 11 residues. CDR1 is SQVTM and CDR2 is ANQGSEA in the germline V gene. The chain's CDR3 is CSVRDGRRQCF. In nucleotides, the CDR3 is TGCAGCGTTCGGGACGGGAGAAGGCAGTGCTTC.

In its sample, this clonotype was seen many times. The chain carries TRBV5-6 and TRBJ2-5, with TRBD1 as a possible D gene (5 bases). The CDR3 has 13 residues. Germline CDR1 is SGHDT and CDR2 is YYEEEE. V shed 1 base and J shed 3 bases, with 7 bases lying between them. CDR3 sequence reads: CASSLKGKETQYF. CDR3 DNA: TGTGCCAGCAGCTTGAAGGGGAAAGAGACCCAGTACTTC.

A single count supports this clonotype. A junction end diverges from the germline sequence, so it may reflect a read error. The chain recombines TRBV20-1 with TRBJ2-1, with 12 bases aligning to TRBD1. The CDR3 spans 16 residues. Germline V gene data show CDR1 as DFQATT and CDR2 as SNEGSKA (reference sequence). CDR3 loop: CSVRLTPGQGANEQFF. Written as DNA, the CDR3 is TGCAGTGTTAGACTTACGCCGGGACAGGGGGCCAATGAGCAGTTCTTC.

With respect to this clonotype: Possible read error: a much larger clone is one base away. The chain carries TRBV20-1 and TRBJ1-2, with D possibly matching TRBD1 (6 bases). CDR1 DFQATT and CDR2 SNEGSKA come from the germline V gene (reference sequence). The CDR3 has 13 residues. CDR3 sequence: CNAQGGDSYGYTF. The DNA of the CDR3 is TGCAATGCCCAAGGGGGGGACTCCTATGGCTACACCTTC.

Written as DNA, the CDR3 is TGTGCCGGCGCCGCAGAGAGCTACTACGAGCAGTACTTC. It is translated as CAGAAESYYEQYF. J is TRBJ2-7 and V is TRBV6-6; D remains unclear. Trimming took 11 bases from V and 3 from J, leaving 17 bases between them. This CDR3 spans 13 amino acids. Germline V gene sequence: CDR1 MNHNY, CDR2 SVGAGI (reference sequence).

For this clonotype: In this CDR3 the conserved last residue, phenylalanine or tryptophan, is missing, so a read error is likely. The genes are TRBV6-2 or TRBV6-3 and TRBJ2-6; D is unresolved. The CDR3 is made up of 15 amino acids. The germline gives CDR1 MNHEY, CDR2 SVGEGT. The CDR3 loop reads CVSSYARSGANVLTL. The CDR3 DNA reads as TGTGTCAGCAGTTACGCCCGGTCTGGGGCCAACGTCCTGACTTTA.

On this clonotype itself: The conserved final phenylalanine or tryptophan is absent from the CDR3, which likely points to a read error. The chain carries TRBV11-3 and TRBJ2-2; D is uncertain. The CDR3 sequence is 15 residues long. Germline assignment: CDR1 SGHNT and CDR2 YENEEA. CDR3: CASSLEHLNTVELFS. CDR3 sequence (DNA): TGTGCCAGCAGTTTGGAACACTTGAACACCGTGGAGCTGTTTTCT.

On this clonotype: A much larger clone differs from this one at a single base, so this may be a read error. This chain connects TRBV7-9 to TRBJ1-2, with a possible D match to TRBD1 (5 bases). In germline, CDR1 is SEHNR, CDR2 FQNEAQ (reference sequence). This CDR3 has 12 residues. CDR3 nucleotides: TGTACCAGCAGCTTAGATTGGGACGGCTACACCTTC. Protein product: CTSSLDWDGYTF.

The chain links TRBV20-1 to TRBJ1-2, with no clear D. The CDR3 extends over 14 amino acids. The V end lost 4 bases, the J end lost 6 bases, and 18 bases lay between the germline ends. Germline-derived CDR1 and CDR2 are DFQATT and SNEGSKA (reference sequence). In nucleotides, the CDR3 is TGCAGTGCTAAGACTTTTGGATTTGGGGATGGCTACACCTTC. The encoded protein is CSAKTFGFGDGYTF.

As regards this clonotype: This may be a read error: a much more frequent sequence differs by one nucleotide. The CDR3 here is CASTGGTSIQPQHF. The DNA of the CDR3 is TGTGCCAGCACGGGGGGGACCAGCATTCAGCCCCAGCATTTT. This chain links TRBV6-1 with TRBJ1-5; possible D gene TRBD1, 5 bases. This CDR3 region has 14 residues. The V gene's germline CDR1 is MNHNS and CDR2 SASEGT.

Comment on this clonotype: A read error may produce the germline difference seen at one junction end. This chain links TRBV6-5 with TRBJ2-1; TRBD2 aligns across 9 bases. This CDR3 comprises 16 residues. CDR1 MNHEY and CDR2 SVGAGI come from the germline V gene. CDR3 in amino acids: CANSSLGTSLAGEQFF. In DNA, the CDR3 is TGTGCCAACAGTTCCCTTGGGACTAGCCTGGCAGGTGAGCAGTTCTTC.

With respect to this clonotype: No conserved phenylalanine or tryptophan ends this CDR3, so it is likely a read error. The chain combines TRBV28 with TRBJ2-3; a weak D match, TRBD1 (6 bases). Germline V gene data show CDR1 as MDHEN and CDR2 as SYDVKM. The CDR3 spans 16 residues. V was trimmed by 2 bases and J by 1 base, leaving 13 bases between them. CDR3: CASSLGTRTGTDTQYL. The DNA for the CDR3 is TGTGCCAGCAGTTTAGGGACGAGGACAGGCACAGATACGCAGTATTTA.

About this clonotype: A junction end diverges from the germline sequence, so it may reflect a read error. This chain uses TRBV11-1 with TRBJ2-7, with D possibly called TRBD1 or TRBD2 (6 bases each). Germline lookup yields CDR1 SGHAT and CDR2 FQDESV (reference sequence). The CDR3 has 13 amino acids. The CDR3 sequence is CVSSKGPRGEQYF. The CDR3 bases are TGTGTCAGCAGCAAGGGACCGAGGGGGGAGCAGTACTTT. The complete variable domain, with remaining parts taken from reference TRBV11-1 and TRBJ2-7, reads EAEVAQSPRYKITEKSQAVAFWCDPISGHATLYWYRQILGQGPELLVQFQDESVVDDSQLPKDRFSAERLKGVDSTLKIQPAELGDSAMYLCVSSKGPRGEQYFGPGTRLTVT.

The chain uses TRBV7-9 and TRBJ1-1, with 7 positions matching TRBD1. V trimming: 5 bases; J trimming: 1 base; junction bases outside the gene matches: 13. Germline CDR1 reads SEHNR; CDR2 reads FQNEAQ (reference sequence). The CDR3 has 17 residues. The CDR3 sequence: CASSPGGAGTANTEAFF. The CDR3 nucleotides read TGTGCCAGCAGCCCCGGAGGTGCCGGGACAGCGAACACTGAAGCTTTCTTT.

This clonotype was recorded at least ten times. The gene calls are TRBV12-5 and TRBJ1-2; D possibly corresponds to TRBD1 (5 bases). The CDR3 totals 16 residues. V lost 0 bases and J 2 bases, leaving 13 bases between the germline ends. Looked up from germline, CDR1 is LGHNT and CDR2 is FRNRAP. The CDR3 sequence: CASGLVLTGGNYGYTF. In DNA form, the CDR3 reads TGTGCTAGTGGTTTGGTTCTCACAGGAGGGAACTATGGCTACACCTTC.

As concerns this clonotype: A much larger clone is a single base away; this may be a read error. CDR3 amino acids: CASSFTGEPTDTQYF. The CDR3, as DNA: TGTGCCAGCAGTTTTACAGGGGAACCCACAGATACGCAGTATTTT. The V gene is TRBV12-3 or TRBV12-4, the J gene TRBJ2-3, with 7 bases lining up with TRBD1. CDR3 size: 15 residues. The V gene end was trimmed by 3 bases and the J gene end by 2 bases; junction bases not matched to a gene: 5.

Details on this clonotype: Being one base from a much bigger clone, this may be a read error. The chain is built from TRBV5-4 and TRBJ2-7; D unresolved. The germline CDR1 and CDR2 sequences are SGHNT and YYREEE (reference sequence). The CDR3 sequence is 14 residues long. The germline V and J ends were trimmed by 5 bases and 5 bases, with 17 bases remaining between them. The CDR3 protein is CASRSSGSPHEQYF. In DNA form, the CDR3 reads TGTGCCAGCAGGTCCAGTGGGTCCCCCCACGAGCAGTACTTC.

Notes on this clonotype: The conserved closing phenylalanine or tryptophan is absent in this CDR3, likely reflecting a read error. The V gene is TRBV11-3, the J gene TRBJ2-5; no firm D call. Looked up from germline, CDR1 is SGHNT and CDR2 is YENEEA. Trimming took 10 bases from V and 0 from J, leaving 9 bases between them. The CDR3 loop spans 12 amino acids. The CDR3 protein is CANQTNQETQYY. The CDR3 DNA reads TGTGCCAACCAGACGAACCAAGAGACCCAGTACTAC.

This chain links TRBV6-2 or TRBV6-3 with TRBJ1-2, with D perhaps matching TRBD1 (6 bases). The germline V gene has CDR1 MNHEY and CDR2 SVGEGT. The V gene lost 8 bases and the J gene lost 8 bases, with 18 bases spanning the gap. This CDR3 is built from 13 residues. This CDR3 reads CASGGQWAYGYTF. The DNA for the CDR3 is TGTGCCAGCGGAGGACAGTGGGCCTACGGCTACACCTTC.